This T cell receptor beta chain is drawn from a study of T cells expressing NK-cell markers. Study context: Within the sequenced cohort of eight donors, seven exhibited HCMV seropositivity and one was seronegative.

As concerns this clonotype: Its antigen is not known.

TCRdb processed the 5' RACE reads again and assigns one entry to each CDR3 protein, with no DNA. The repertoire table contains roughly 280,000 distinct CDR3 sequences. Study findings and constraints: In a handful of donors, dominant clonotypes made up about 25-60.1% of CD3+CD56-NKG2C+ cells.

The CDR3 sequence is 17 residues long. Looked up from germline, CDR1 is SGHDN and CDR2 is FVKESK. The receptor's source is a man younger than 35 in good health. Sequencing input: blood T cells: a sorted CD56 or NKG2C T cell subset, CD4+ or CD8+ T cells, or bulk PBMC T cells (not recorded which). This chain connects TRBV14 to TRBJ2-1; TCRdb's D gene call, TRBD2, goes unchecked for lack of DNA. CDR3 residues: CASSHGGSGGKLAEQFF.